The clone carrying this TCR beta chain was detected ten times or more. TCRbeta library construction was performed incorporating unique molecular identifiers. TCRdb re-called the PCR reads with MiXCR, one entry per CDR3 protein. The sample consists of roughly 300,000 distinct CDR3 sequences, approximately 10% of them appearing once. This sample was included in a study of T-cell reconstitution after alpha-beta-depleted transplantation in children. The sample in question was peripheral blood, obtained 180 days after TCRalphabeta/CD19-depleted stem cell transplant. This clonotype was sampled from a male patient aged 2 to 9 who had a stem cell transplant for chronic granulomatous disease, so the T cells may come from the graft donor.

CDR3: CAISDPGLTNEKLFF. The CDR3 DNA sequence: TGTGCCATCAGTGATCCCGGGTTGACTAATGAAAAACTGTTTTTT. This chain connects TRBV10-3 to TRBJ1-4; D uncertain. Germline-derived CDR1 and CDR2 are ENHRY and SYGVKD. The CDR3 length is 15 residues. Trimming cost V 3 bases and J 2 bases, with 10 bases left between them.